One and the same sample provided the 7 T cell receptor beta chains below, sequenced in a study of blood T cell repertoires in COVID-19 (dated by TCRdb to 2019 to 2021). The library was produced with the immunoSEQ multiplex PCR assay. Imported from immuneACCESS, the table was reduced by TCRdb to in-frame sequences with V and J called. These copies leave out some clones; in studies compared against another copy, an unresolved V gene accounts for under half, and the cause of the remainder is not known. The sample includes about 320,000 clones, with approximately 85% observed a single time. Approximately 7.6% of the sample is taken by the ten largest. Sequencing used peripheral blood. All receptors derive from a human donor in a cohort sampled during active COVID-19.

The J gene is TRBJ1-2, the V gene TRBV5-1, with 11 bases aligning to TRBD1. The trim removed 5 bases at V and 8 bases at J, leaving 8 bases unmatched. Germline V gene sequence: CDR1 SGHRS, CDR2 YFSETQ. The CDR3 is made up of 14 amino acids. The CDR3 region is CASSFGQGAGGYTF. CDR3 DNA: TGCGCCAGCAGTTTCGGACAGGGGGCTGGGGGCTACACCTTC.

This chain joins TRBV19 and TRBJ2-3, with 8 bases that match TRBD1. Trimming took 5 bases from V and 6 from J; bases not matched to a gene: 13. CDR3 length: 16 amino acids. CDR1 is LNHDA, CDR2 SQIVND, per germline (reference sequence). Here the CDR3 reads CASSDTGQGRRDTQYF. CDR3 in DNA: TGTGCCAGTAGTGATACCGGACAGGGTAGGAGGGATACGCAGTATTTT.

The CDR3 here is CASSQARGAGEQYF. The CDR3 DNA reads as TGCGCCAGCAGCCAAGCCCGGGGGGCAGGGGAGCAGTACTTC. The chain has TRBV4-1 and TRBJ2-7; weak D call: TRBD2 (7 bases). V lost 1 base and J 7 bases, leaving 14 bases between the germline ends. Germline CDR1 reads MGHRA; CDR2 reads YSYEKL. The CDR3 extends over 14 amino acids.

V and J are TRBV3-1 (or the pseudogene TRBV3-2) and TRBJ1-3; TRBD1 is a possible D gene (5 bases). Germline loops: CDR1 LGHDT, CDR2 YNNKEL (reference sequence). Deletions cut 4 bases from V and 4 bases from J, with 11 bases between. The CDR3 covers 14 residues. This CDR3 reads CASSRRDLGNTIYF. CDR3 DNA sequence: TGTGCCAGCAGCCGCAGGGATTTGGGAAACACCATATATTTT.

The chain couples TRBV15 to TRBJ1-1; 8 nucleotides match TRBD1. The V segment lost 0 bases and the J segment 8 bases; nucleotides outside the gene matches: 5. This CDR3 is 14 amino acids long. From germline, CDR1 is LNHNV and CDR2 YYDKDF (reference sequence). CDR3: CATSRDQGAREAFF. The CDR3 DNA sequence: TGTGCCACCAGCAGAGATCAGGGGGCTAGGGAAGCTTTCTTT. The full variable domain, rest sourced from reference TRBV15 and TRBJ1-1, is DAMVIQNPRYQVTQFGKPVTLSCSQTLNHNVMYWYQQKSSQAPKLLFHYYDKDFNNEADTPDNFQSRRPNTSFCFLDIRSPGLGDTAMYLCATSRDQGAREAFFGQGTRLTVV.

The chain is built from TRBV6-5 and TRBJ1-2; a possible D gene is TRBD1 (6 bases). The V gene's germline CDR1 is MNHEY and CDR2 SVGAGI. CDR3 size: 14 residues. V shed 2 bases and J shed 4 bases, with 11 bases lying between them. This CDR3 reads CASSYRDTSYGYTF. For the CDR3, the DNA is TGTGCCAGCAGTTACCGGGACACCAGCTATGGCTACACCTTC.

V gene TRBV7-3 combines with J gene TRBJ2-3, with 8 bases that match TRBD2. The CDR3 is made up of 16 amino acids. J was trimmed by 3 bases and V by 5 bases; bases with no gene match: 10. Germline CDR1 reads SGHTA; CDR2 reads FQGTGA. In DNA, the CDR3 is TGTGCCAGCAGCCCTATGACGGGGGGGCCTACAGATACGCAGTATTTT. Its protein product is CASSPMTGGPTDTQYF.